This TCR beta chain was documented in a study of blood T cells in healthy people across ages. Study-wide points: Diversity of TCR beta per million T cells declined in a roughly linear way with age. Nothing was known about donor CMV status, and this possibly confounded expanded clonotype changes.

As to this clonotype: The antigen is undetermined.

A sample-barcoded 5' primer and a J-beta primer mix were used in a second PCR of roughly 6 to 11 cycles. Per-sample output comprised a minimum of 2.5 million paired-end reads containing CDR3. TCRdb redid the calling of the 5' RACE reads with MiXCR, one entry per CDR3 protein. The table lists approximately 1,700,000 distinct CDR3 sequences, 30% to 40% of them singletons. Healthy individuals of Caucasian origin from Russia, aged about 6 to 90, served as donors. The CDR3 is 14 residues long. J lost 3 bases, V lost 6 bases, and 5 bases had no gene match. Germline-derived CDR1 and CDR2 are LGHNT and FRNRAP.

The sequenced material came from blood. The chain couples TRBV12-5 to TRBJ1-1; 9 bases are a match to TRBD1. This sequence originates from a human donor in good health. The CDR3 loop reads CASGTGQGYTEAFF. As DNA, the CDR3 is TGTGCTAGTGGGACGGGACAGGGTTACACTGAAGCTTTCTTT.